A selection of T cell receptor beta chains follows, all from one sample in a study of blood T cell repertoires in COVID-19. Method: immunoSEQ multiplex PCR; TCRdb's copy keeps in-frame clones and lacks some. The sample carries over 95,000 clones, around nine tenths recorded once. The material sequenced was peripheral blood. The receptor set was obtained from a woman in her sixties or seventies who had recovered from COVID-19. Each CDR3 is given with its conserved first and last residue. The D gene is left open where the match is weak. Some rows mark clone size as missing; the rest say once, few, many or name a class of expanded clone.

- | TRBJ2-1 | - | TRBV27 | CASSRAVYYNEQFF | TGTGCCAGCAGTCGAGCGGTCTACTACAATGAGCAGTTCTTC
- | TRBJ2-1 | - | TRBV15 | CATKERWNNEQFF | TGTGCCACCAAGGAGCGTTGGAACAATGAGCAGTTCTTC
- | TRBJ2-1 | - | TRBV10-3 | CAISSLNNEQFF | TGTGCCATAAGTTCACTTAACAATGAGCAGTTCTTC
- | TRBJ2-1 | TRBD2 | TRBV11-2 | CASSRVAGVIYNEQFF | TGTGCCAGCAGTAGAGTAGCGGGAGTGATATACAATGAGCAGTTCTTC
once | TRBJ2-7 | TRBD2 | TRBV5-6 | CASSLDGGRGEQYF | TGTGCCAGCAGCTTGGATGGCGGGAGAGGTGAGCAGTACTTC
- | TRBJ2-7 | TRBD2 | TRBV19 | CASSIGASGTYEQYF | TGTGCCAGTAGTATTGGGGCTAGCGGGACCTACGAGCAGTACTTC
- | TRBJ1-3 | TRBD1 | TRBV7-9 | CASSWDRVFSGNTIYF | TGTGCCAGCAGCTGGGACAGGGTCTTCTCTGGAAACACCATATATTTT
- | TRBJ1-1 | - | TRBV13 | CASRVRGTEAFF | TGTGCCAGCAGGGTAAGGGGTACTGAAGCTTTCTTT
- | TRBJ1-1 | - | TRBV5-4 | CASSLPGSGTEAFF | TGTGCCAGCAGCTTGCCCGGGTCGGGCACTGAAGCTTTCTTT
- | TRBJ1-2 | - | TRBV9 | CASSVGGAPDGYTF | TGTGCCAGCAGCGTAGGGGGCGCACCTGATGGCTACACCTTC
- | TRBJ1-1 | TRBD1 | TRBV28 | CASSYRTGEKTEAFF | TGTGCCAGCAGTTACCGGACAGGGGAGAAGACTGAAGCTTTCTTT
- | TRBJ1-5 | - | TRBV3-1/TRBV3-2 | CASSQEYSNQPQHF | TGTGCCAGCAGCCAAGAGTATAGCAATCAGCCCCAGCATTTT
- | TRBJ1-2 | TRBD1 | TRBV4-3 | CASSQQTAMTGAGGYTF | TGCGCCAGCAGCCAGCAGACGGCCATGACAGGGGCGGGTGGCTACACCTTC
few | TRBJ2-7 | - | TRBV6-2/TRBV6-3 | CASSYDYRSSYEQYF | TGTGCCAGCAGTTACGACTACCGAAGCTCCTACGAGCAGTACTTC
- | TRBJ2-1 | TRBD2 | TRBV11-2 | CASSPLAGGLYEQFF | TGTGCCAGCAGCCCCCTGGCGGGGGGTCTCTATGAGCAGTTCTTC
- | TRBJ1-4 | TRBD1 | TRBV19 | CASSTTTGSRKKLFF | TGTGCCAGTAGTACGACGACAGGGAGTAGGAAGAAACTGTTTTTT